Here is one T cell receptor beta chain with its context. In the original workflow: Scientists estimated how many nucleated cells there were by amplifying reference gene primers. Assay used: immunoSEQ multiplex PCR; TCRdb lists only in-frame clones, some missing. V, J and clone size are those of that table, while D and trimming were read from the DNA. This sample has over 110,000 clones; approximately 82% occur once, and the top ten carry about 9.4%. The data are from a study of blood T cell repertoires in COVID-19. Study overall: Specimens from acute and convalescent COVID-19 originated in the United States, Italy and Spain.

This CDR3 has 14 residues. Germline V gene data show CDR1 as GTSNPN and CDR2 as SVGIG (reference sequence). V was shortened by 0 bases and J by 7 bases, with 12 bases between the two germline ends. The TCR originated in a man aged 60-69 years with active or convalescent COVID-19. The sequenced material came from peripheral blood. The chain uses TRBV30 and TRBJ1-4; no definite D call. CDR3 DNA sequence: TGTGCCTGGAGTGTAGGTTGGGGAGGTGAAAAACTGTTTTTT. Protein sequence: CAWSVGWGGEKLFF.